This T cell receptor (beta chain) was documented in a study of shared clonotypes between healthy human individuals. An even split of each subset's genomic DNA across several immunoSEQ plates was performed. The method was immunoSEQ multiplex PCR; TCRdb's version includes in-frame clones alone and lacks a portion of them. The sample gives a few million clones, approximately 93% of which show up once; 0.39% is in the top ten. As concerns this clone: The antigen is not known.

The CDR3 length is 14 residues. Per the germline V gene, CDR1 is SGHRS and CDR2 is YFSETQ. V was cut by 2 bases and J by 6 bases, with 15 bases left in between. Findings of the study overall: Clonotypes that were shared across a few donors made up around 5% of naive CD4 clonotypes. Clonotype sharing among the donors was expected to vary with sequencing depth.

The sample was naive CD4+ T cells from PBMCs. Sample subset: CD45RA+ positively selected. This chain links TRBV5-1 with TRBJ2-7; TRBD2 is a possible D gene (6 bases). This receptor was taken from a man between 18 and 35 years old in good health. Some clones in this sample may be carry-over from other donors' samples. The CDR3, as DNA: TGCGCCAGCAGCTTCGGGGGAGCTCTCCCCGAGCAGTACTTC. Translation: CASSFGGALPEQYF.